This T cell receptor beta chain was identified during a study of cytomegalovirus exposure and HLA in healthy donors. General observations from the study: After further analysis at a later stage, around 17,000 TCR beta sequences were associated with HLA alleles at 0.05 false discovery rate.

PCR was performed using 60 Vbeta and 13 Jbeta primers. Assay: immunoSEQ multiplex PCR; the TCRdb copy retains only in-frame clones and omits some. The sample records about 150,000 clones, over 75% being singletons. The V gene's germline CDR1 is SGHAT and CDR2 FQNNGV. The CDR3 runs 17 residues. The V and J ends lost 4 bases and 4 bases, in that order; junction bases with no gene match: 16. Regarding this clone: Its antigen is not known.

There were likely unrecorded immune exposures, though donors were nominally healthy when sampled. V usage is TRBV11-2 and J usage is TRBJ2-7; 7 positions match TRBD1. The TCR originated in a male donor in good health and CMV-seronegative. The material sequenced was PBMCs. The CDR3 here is CASSSQPPWTGEYEQYF. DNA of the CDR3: TGTGCCAGCAGCTCCCAACCCCCCTGGACAGGAGAATACGAGCAGTACTTC.